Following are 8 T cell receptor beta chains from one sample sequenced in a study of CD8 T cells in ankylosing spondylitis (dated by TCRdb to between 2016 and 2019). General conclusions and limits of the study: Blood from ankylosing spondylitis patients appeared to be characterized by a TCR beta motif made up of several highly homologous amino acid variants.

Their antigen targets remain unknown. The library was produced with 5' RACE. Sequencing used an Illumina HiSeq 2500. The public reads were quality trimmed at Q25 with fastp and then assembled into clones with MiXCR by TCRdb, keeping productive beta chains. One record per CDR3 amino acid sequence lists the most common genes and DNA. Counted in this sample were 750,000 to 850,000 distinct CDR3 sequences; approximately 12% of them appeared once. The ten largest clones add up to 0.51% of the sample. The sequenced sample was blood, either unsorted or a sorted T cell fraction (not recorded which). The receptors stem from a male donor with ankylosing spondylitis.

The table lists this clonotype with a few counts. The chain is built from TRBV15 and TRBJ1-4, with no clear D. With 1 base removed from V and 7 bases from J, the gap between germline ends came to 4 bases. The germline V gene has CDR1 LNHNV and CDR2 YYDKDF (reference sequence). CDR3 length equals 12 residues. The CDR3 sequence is CATSRVLEKLFF. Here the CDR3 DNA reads TGTGCCACCAGCAGAGTTCTTGAAAAACTGTTTTTT.

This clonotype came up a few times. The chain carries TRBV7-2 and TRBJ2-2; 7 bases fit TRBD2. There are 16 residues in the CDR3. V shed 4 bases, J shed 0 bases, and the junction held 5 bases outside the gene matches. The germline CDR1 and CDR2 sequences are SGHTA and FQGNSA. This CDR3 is CASSSGLAANTGELFF. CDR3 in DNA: TGTGCCAGCAGCTCCGGCCTAGCGGCGAACACCGGGGAGCTGTTTTTT. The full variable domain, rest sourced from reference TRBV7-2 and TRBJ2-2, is GAGVSQSPSNKVTEKGKDVELRCDPISGHTALYWYRQSLGQGLEFLIYFQGNSAPDKSGLPSDRFSAERTGGSVSTLTIQRTQQEDSAVYLCASSSGLAANTGELFFGEGSRLTVL.

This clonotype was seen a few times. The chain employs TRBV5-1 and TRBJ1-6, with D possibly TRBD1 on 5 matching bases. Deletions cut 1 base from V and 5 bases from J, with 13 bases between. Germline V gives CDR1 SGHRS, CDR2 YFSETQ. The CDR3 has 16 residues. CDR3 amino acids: CASSLLSQGDNSPLHF. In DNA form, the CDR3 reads TGCGCCAGCAGCTTGTTGTCCCAGGGAGATAATTCACCCCTCCACTTT.

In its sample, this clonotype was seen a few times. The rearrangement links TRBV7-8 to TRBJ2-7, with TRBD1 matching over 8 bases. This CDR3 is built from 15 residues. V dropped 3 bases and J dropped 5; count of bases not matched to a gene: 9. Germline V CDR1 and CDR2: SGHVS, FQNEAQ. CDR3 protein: CASSFPQGERDEQYF. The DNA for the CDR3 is TGTGCCAGCAGCTTCCCACAGGGGGAAAGGGACGAGCAGTACTTC.

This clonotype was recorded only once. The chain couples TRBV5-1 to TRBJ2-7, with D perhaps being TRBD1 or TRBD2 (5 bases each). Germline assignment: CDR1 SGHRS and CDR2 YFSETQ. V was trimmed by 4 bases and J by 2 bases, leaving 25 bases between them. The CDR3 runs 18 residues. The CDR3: CASSTNPLGWDGTYEQYF. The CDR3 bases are TGCGCCAGCAGCACAAACCCGTTGGGTTGGGACGGAACCTACGAGCAGTACTTC.

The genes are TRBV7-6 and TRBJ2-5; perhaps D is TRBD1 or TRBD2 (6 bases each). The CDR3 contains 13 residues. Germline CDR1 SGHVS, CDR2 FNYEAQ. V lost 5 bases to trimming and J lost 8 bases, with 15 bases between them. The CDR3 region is CASSEGEDGTQYF. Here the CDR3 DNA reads TGTGCCAGCAGCGAGGGGGAGGATGGAACCCAGTACTTC.

CDR3 sequence (DNA): TGCGCCAGCAGCTTGGGATGGGGTGGGAACACTGAAGCTTTCTTT. Its translation: CASSLGWGGNTEAFF. The V and J genes are TRBV5-1 and TRBJ1-1; D gene unclear. The germline V and J ends were trimmed by 0 bases and 1 base, with 10 bases remaining between them. This CDR3 is built from 15 residues. In germline, CDR1 is SGHRS, CDR2 YFSETQ.

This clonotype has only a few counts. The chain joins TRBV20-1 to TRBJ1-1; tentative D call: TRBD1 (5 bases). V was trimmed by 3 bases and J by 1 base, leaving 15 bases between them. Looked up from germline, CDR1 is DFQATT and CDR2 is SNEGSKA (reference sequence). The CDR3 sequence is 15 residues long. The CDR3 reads CSASPPRGENTEAFF. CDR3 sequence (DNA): TGCAGTGCTAGCCCCCCCCGGGGCGAGAACACTGAAGCTTTCTTT.